These T cell receptor beta chains were read from a single sample in a study of blood T cell repertoires in COVID-19. Produced via immunoSEQ multiplex PCR; TCRdb's table is partial and in-frame only. This sample has about 200,000 clones, with 65% to 90% found just once. The sequencing input was PBMCs or T cells enriched from blood (not recorded which). All receptors derive from a woman in her forties with acute COVID-19. CDR3s include the opening cysteine and the closing phenylalanine or tryptophan. Each record gives: J gene, D gene, V gene, clone size, CDR3 protein, CDR3 DNA. D genes are given only for firm matches. The listing skips clone size in some rows; elsewhere it reads once, few, many or a size class.

j_gene: TRBJ2-2; d_gene: NA; v_gene: TRBV7-7; abundance: NA; CDR3aa: CASSRQMGGTGELFF; CDR3nt: TGTGCCAGCAGTCGACAGATGGGGGGCACCGGGGAGCTGTTTTTT
j_gene: TRBJ2-7; d_gene: NA; v_gene: TRBV28; abundance: NA; CDR3aa: CASTPRRQTYEQYF; CDR3nt: TGTGCCAGCACCCCACGCAGACAGACCTACGAGCAGTACTTC
j_gene: TRBJ2-7; d_gene: TRBD2; v_gene: TRBV27; abundance: NA; CDR3aa: CASSLVGGLYEQYF; CDR3nt: TGTGCCAGCAGTTTAGTGGGAGGGCTGTACGAGCAGTACTTC
j_gene: TRBJ2-7; d_gene: TRBD2; v_gene: TRBV7-9; abundance: NA; CDR3aa: CASSFLGREGTYEQYF; CDR3nt: TGTGCCAGCAGCTTTCTTGGGCGGGAGGGAACCTACGAGCAGTACTTC
j_gene: TRBJ1-2; d_gene: TRBD1; v_gene: TRBV27; abundance: NA; CDR3aa: CASSTPGGVSGYTF; CDR3nt: TGTGCCAGCAGTACCCCAGGGGGAGTCTCTGGCTACACCTTC
j_gene: TRBJ1-5; d_gene: TRBD1; v_gene: TRBV19; abundance: NA; CDR3aa: CASSVPGQGNQPQHF; CDR3nt: TGTGCCAGTAGTGTACCGGGACAGGGGAATCAGCCCCAGCATTTT
j_gene: TRBJ1-2; d_gene: NA; v_gene: TRBV15; abundance: NA; CDR3aa: CATSRPPSPYGYTF; CDR3nt: TGTGCCACCAGCAGGCCACCGAGCCCCTATGGCTACACCTTC
j_gene: TRBJ2-2; d_gene: NA; v_gene: TRBV4-1; abundance: once; CDR3aa: CASSQDLAYWELFF; CDR3nt: TGCGCCAGCAGCCAAGATTTAGCTTACTGGGAGCTGTTTTTT
j_gene: TRBJ1-5; d_gene: TRBD1; v_gene: TRBV28; abundance: NA; CDR3aa: CAIAPTGGGGQPQHF; CDR3nt: TGTGCCATAGCCCCGACAGGGGGAGGGGGTCAGCCCCAGCATTTT
j_gene: TRBJ1-1; d_gene: NA; v_gene: TRBV10-3; abundance: few; CDR3aa: CAISERGRNTEAFF; CDR3nt: TGTGCCATCAGTGAGAGGGGCAGGAACACTGAAGCTTTCTTT
j_gene: TRBJ1-2; d_gene: NA; v_gene: TRBV9; abundance: NA; CDR3aa: CASSEPLQGDYGYTF; CDR3nt: TGTGCCAGCAGCGAACCCTTACAGGGAGACTATGGCTACACCTTC
j_gene: TRBJ2-1; d_gene: TRBD2; v_gene: TRBV6-5; abundance: NA; CDR3aa: CASSQTSGRAAEQFF; CDR3nt: TGTGCCAGCAGCCAGACTAGCGGGAGGGCCGCTGAGCAGTTCTTC
j_gene: TRBJ2-5; d_gene: TRBD2; v_gene: TRBV28; abundance: NA; CDR3aa: CASSLTSGGQETQYF; CDR3nt: TGTGCCAGCAGTTTGACTAGCGGAGGTCAAGAGACCCAGTACTTC
j_gene: TRBJ1-2; d_gene: NA; v_gene: TRBV28; abundance: once; CDR3aa: CASRPGLNYGYTF; CDR3nt: TGTGCCAGCAGACCAGGGCTTAACTATGGCTACACCTTC
j_gene: TRBJ2-7; d_gene: NA; v_gene: TRBV6-6; abundance: once; CDR3aa: CASSPTPAGNIF; CDR3nt: TGTGCCAGCAGTCCGACACCAGCGGGTAACATCTTC